Here is one TCR beta chain with its context. This sample was taken from a study of T cell responses to AZD1222 COVID-19 vaccine. V was clipped by 5 bases and J by 7 bases, with 20 bases between them. The CDR3 totals 15 residues. In germline, CDR1 is SGHTA, CDR2 FQGTGA. Using immunoSEQ multiplex PCR, the repertoire was profiled, and TCRdb retains in-frame clones only, with some absent. The sample lists some 150,000 clones, about 89% occurring once. The clonotype comes from an adult in good health. Specimen: peripheral blood, collected on day 0 of AZD1222 vaccination. V is TRBV7-3 and J is TRBJ1-2; maybe TRBD1 (6 bases). Here the CDR3 reads CASSPHSAGVGGYTF. CDR3 sequence (DNA): TGTGCCAGCAGCCCACACTCGGCAGGGGTGGGTGGCTACACCTTC.